This T cell receptor (beta chain) emerged from a study of T cells after yellow fever vaccination (dated 2019 in TCRdb). Some background on the complete study: The SMART-Seq v4 Ultra Low Input RNA kit was used to prepare libraries from fractions with low cell numbers. To follow T-cell clones before and after primary and booster YFV17D yellow fever vaccination, bulk TCR alpha and beta repertoires were sequenced over time. Two healthy male donors, one aged 18 to 29 and one aged 30 to 39 years, were included in the cohort. Blood was drawn at multiple timepoints before and after primary and secondary immunization, with bulk PBMC replicates and cell subsets isolated. Results and caveats for the whole study, not just this receptor: Computational filtering was required because FACS-sorted repertoires could contain abundant contaminating clonotypes from the bulk population. The secondary T-cell response was weaker than the primary response but faster, peaking on day 5 instead of day 15. A small share of clonotypes occurred in both CD4 and CD8 compartments, likely arising from convergent recombination. Because the study included only two donors, the extent to which the findings can be generalized is limited. Most clones expanded after primary vaccination were re-detected after the booster (96% of CD4 and roughly 85% of CD8), suggesting broad memory maintenance.

In this sample, this clonotype turned up a few times. This clone's antigen is unknown. No base quality values were provided; no much bigger clone lies one nucleotide off. In light of the paper, this sample's treatment or condition label describes: live attenuated yellow fever vaccine strain. At every blood-draw timepoint, two biological replicates of bulk PBMCs were collected. PBMCs were isolated from peripheral blood using a standard Ficoll-Paque protocol. TriZol was used to extract RNA from bulk PBMCs, CD4 and CD8 fractions, and dextramer-positive and dextramer-negative fractions. V gives up 6 bases and J gives up 3 bases, and the segment between their germline ends measures 11 bases. Reading the germline V gene gives CDR1 SQVTM and CDR2 ANQGSEA. The CDR3 covers 12 residues, taking in both the cysteine and the phenylalanine. CDR3 DNA is the only sequence kept; it has 36 bases, read in frame from the first base.

TCR cDNA was made using 5'RACE template switching, a step that added a universal primer site and unique molecular identifiers. cDNA synthesis was primed from both the TCR alpha and TCR beta constant segments. Library amplification used two PCR steps, and the second PCR step added sample barcodes and sequencing adapters. Sequencing of libraries was performed on Illumina HiSeq 2500 (2x100 bp) or NovaSeq (2x150 bp). On the study's bioinformatics: Reads were demultiplexed and collapsed into UMI consensus sequences with MIGEC, and V(D)J alignment was performed with MiXCR. Using edgeR on replicate PBMC samples, clonotypes were called vaccine-responding if FDR was below 0.01 and the log2 fold change was above 5 up to day 15. Bulk clonotypes were assigned CD4 or CD8 identity according to which sequenced CD4 or CD8 repertoire held them at higher abundance. The raw public data were reprocessed by TCRdb itself: fastp quality trimming at Q25, MiXCR clonotype calling, in-frame beta chains only. Rows matching on CDR3 protein sequence are summarized as one entry with the most common DNA and genes. V and J calls and clone size were set by TCRdb, not the authors. The sample records a few hundred thousand distinct CDR3 sequences, roughly 7% of which are singletons. Roughly a sixth of the sample goes to the ten largest clones.

The clonotype was recovered from a man between 18 and 29 years old who received the YFV17D yellow fever vaccine. Here the chain combines TRBV29-1 and TRBJ1-2, with the D gene not confidently named. The sample was PBMCs, taken 35 to 50 days after the first yellow fever vaccination. The CDR3 in this case is CSVLTEHYGYTF. The sequenced DNA is TGCAGCGTCCTTACAGAGCACTATGGCTACACCTTC.